This T cell receptor beta chain comes out of a study of shared clonotypes between healthy human individuals. Study information: Per-donor plates numbered three CD4 naive, three CD4 memory, two CD8 naive and one CD8 memory. The study, taken as a whole, reports: Generation probabilities were higher for clonotypes shared across all four sorted-subset donors than for unshared ones. Researchers found naive subsets generally carried larger estimated richness than memory subsets.

Points on this clone: The antigen remains unidentified.

Germline V CDR1 and CDR2: KGHSH, LQKENI. The CDR3 loop spans 15 amino acids. J gave up 7 bases and V 3 bases, and 4 bases lay outside the gene matches. In the study's own analysis: ImmunoSEQ supplied junction-only sequences lacking quality scores, so filtering was different. TCRdb keeps only in-frame clones here, not all; method: immunoSEQ multiplex PCR. The DNA gave D and trimming, while V, J and clone size come from that table. The sample consists of 2 million to 2.5 million clones, approximately 93% of them appearing once. This sequence was found in a man aged 18 to 29 in good health. Some clones in this sample may be carry-over from other donors' samples. Input material: naive CD4+ T cells from PBMCs. Subset: CD45RA+ positively selected. The chain joins TRBV18 to TRBJ2-2; 11 bases line up with TRBD1. Written as DNA, the CDR3 is TGTGCCAGCTCACCGGACAGGGGGCGACTCGGGGAGCTGTTTTTT. Protein product: CASSPDRGRLGELFF.